This T cell receptor beta chain is from a study of shared clonotypes between healthy human individuals. Points from the study as a whole: The expectation was that sequencing depth would affect clonotype sharing among donors. Non-shared clonotypes displayed generation probabilities falling below those of clonotypes present in all four donors. Estimated clonotype richness was generally higher in naive than memory subsets.

Deep was the level at which the assay was run. Clones were read by immunoSEQ multiplex PCR, and TCRdb kept only the in-frame ones, dropping some. Of some 2 million clones listed, around 96% are singletons. Selected positively for CCR7 and CD45RO-negative, naive CD8 cells excluded terminally differentiated effector memory CD45RA+ cells. In regard to this clone: Its antigen is unknown.

This TCR derives from a man aged 18-30 years in good health. The sequenced sample consisted of naive CD8+ T cells sorted from blood.

CDR3 nucleotides: TGTGCCAGCAGTGGGGGACTAGTCGGGTCAGATACGCAGTATTTT. This translates into CASSGGLVGSDTQYF. This sequence joins TRBV2 and TRBJ2-3, with 8 positions matching TRBD2. Per the germline V gene, CDR1 is SNHLY and CDR2 is FYNNEI. With V trimmed by 4 bases and J by 4 bases, 7 bases remained unmatched. The CDR3 runs to 15 residues.